Sequencing of this TCR beta chain was carried out in a study of control samples from healthy donors and cancer patients. Clones were read by immunoSEQ multiplex PCR, and TCRdb kept only the in-frame ones, dropping some. Altogether about 140,000 clones are present, roughly 94% being singletons, with the ten largest covering around 13%. V lost 4 bases, J lost 7 bases, and 14 bases lay in between. CDR1 is SGHRS and CDR2 is YFSETQ in the germline V gene. CDR3 length: 13 amino acids. The chain recombines TRBV5-1 with TRBJ1-1, with unresolved D. This clonotype was obtained from a man aged 35-49 years in good health. The sample comprised blood. The CDR3 DNA follows: TGCGCCAGCAGCCCCCCCGCAGGTCTTGAAGCTTTCTTT. Translated, it gives CASSPPAGLEAFF.